The present entry profiles one T cell receptor (beta chain) with its context. This clone's antigen is unknown. Base quality data are lacking; no much larger clone is found one base away. V and J lose 4 bases and 4 bases, and a span of 17 bases separates them. Per the germline V gene, MGHRA is the CDR1 and YSYEKL is the CDR2. There are 16 amino acids in the CDR3, from cysteine to phenylalanine inclusive. CDR3 DNA only is kept here, 48 bases in frame from base 1. The data were obtained in a study of CD8+ T cells in alopecia areata (dated by TCRdb to the late 2010s). Background for the entire study: The treated patients, all with moderate-to-severe alopecia areata, were enrolled in an open-label pilot trial of oral tofacitinib given at 5 to 10 mg twice daily. Tofacitinib was administered for 6 to 18 months, and 6 months of follow-up off drug were then conducted to assess delayed response and recurrence. In both human patients and the C3H/HeJ mouse model, the study applied high-throughput TCRbeta sequencing to look at T cell clonal expansion in alopecia areata. On the human side, TCRbeta sequencing was run on scalp tissue and on sorted CD4+ and CD8+ peripheral blood T cells from healthy controls and from alopecia areata patients with either patchy or totalis/universalis disease. Biopsies were taken from tofacitinib-treated patients at baseline and at 4 and 24 weeks of treatment, and a later scalp biopsy was taken in several of the tofacitinib-treated patients. Scalp clonality was compared across normal scalp (n=4), patchy alopecia areata scalp (n=8), and alopecia totalis/universalis scalp (n=8). RNA was obtained with the PAXgene miRNA kit for fixed scalp, the miRNeasy kit for PBMCs, and the RNeasy kit for mouse skin. TCRbeta CDR3 regions were amplified by immunoSEQ multiplex PCR with 35 Vbeta forward and 13 Jbeta reverse primers. Study-level results and caveats: Shared TCR sequences between patients were less evident than in mice, which may be partly attributable to HLA diversity in the patient population. Lesional scalp, especially in alopecia totalis/universalis, showed higher clonality and more expanded CD8+ clones than normal scalp, suggesting antigenic drive. Scalp TCR repertoire analysis is complicated because resident alphabeta T cells in normal human skin are also sequenced, whereas mouse skin is dominated by gammadelta T cells.

This specimen's time point label, interpreted: baseline before oral tofacitinib. From alopecia areata patients, peripheral blood was collected along with lesional scalp punch biopsies. PBMCs were separated by density centrifugation and stained for CD3, CD4 and CD8, after which CD4+ and CD8+ T cells were sorted on a FACSAria. Libraries came from the immunoSEQ multiplex PCR assay. RNA was extracted from all samples and reverse transcribed into cDNA, which served as template for TCR sequencing. First-strand cDNA was synthesized with SuperScript III using a 2:1 mix of oligo-dT and random hexamers. A synthetic immune receptor repertoire was used to measure amplification bias, and any remaining bias was corrected computationally. Under the source paper's analysis protocol: Raw reads were preprocessed to remove errors, and CDR3 was defined by IMGT conventions from the conserved cysteine to phenylalanine. Clonality was calculated as 1 minus Shannon entropy normalized by log2 of the number of productive unique TCRs. Whether scalp clones were CD4 or CD8 was inferred by matching scalp TCRbeta sequences against CD4 and CD8 repertoires sorted from blood. This immuneACCESS table, as held by TCRdb, lists in-frame sequences with V and J called but not all clones. Of the missing ones, under half trace to an unresolved V gene in checked studies; the others have no known cause. That table is the source of V, J and clone size, and D and trimming were worked out from the DNA. The sample table records under 250,000 clones; 50% to 70% of these occur just once. The ten largest clones capture approximately 0.44% of the sample.

The source material was CD4+ T cells sorted from blood, sampled at week 0. The sequence was obtained from a human donor with alopecia areata. The rearrangement combines TRBV4-1 with TRBJ2-1; 6 matching bases give a weak D call of TRBD1. The CDR3 in this case is CASSPQSRTVYNEQFF. The nucleotide sequence is TGCGCCAGCAGCCCACAATCGAGGACAGTATACAATGAGCAGTTCTTC.